The T cell receptor (beta chain) under discussion was sequenced for a study of OX40 agonist ivuxolimab in advanced cancers. Study-wide background: Eligibility admitted prior anti-PD-1, anti-PD-L1 or anti-CTLA-4 therapy; about 42% had some.

Baseline, cycle 4 day 1, and cycle 7 day 1 were the blood sampling points. The ends lost 7 bases at V and 1 base at J; junction bases unmatched: 2. There are 14 residues in the CDR3. Germline-derived CDR1 and CDR2 are MNHNY and SVGAGI (reference sequence). In its sample, this clone was seen a few times. As yet, its antigen is unknown. Findings and limits, study-wide: With doses of 0.1-3.0 mg/kg, partial responders showed among the lowest clonal expansion. Mean expanded clone counts were higher in CD8+ than CD4+ T cells.

Method: immunoSEQ multiplex PCR; TCRdb's copy keeps in-frame clones and lacks some. The sample yields 45,000 to 65,000 clones, roughly 90% seen once. This clonotype originated in an adult with an advanced solid tumor such as melanoma, head and neck, liver or kidney cancer. This chain links TRBV6-6 with TRBJ1-1; 11 bases match TRBD1. Sequences were derived from CD4+ or CD8+ T cells sorted from blood, sampled in a trial of the OX40 agonist ivuxolimab. The CDR3, as DNA: TGTGCCAGCAATGGACAGGGGGCGAACACTGAAGCTTTCTTT. Translated, it gives CASNGQGANTEAFF.